This T cell receptor (beta chain) is from a study of beta chain features in type 1 diabetes. For the study at large: Patients were similar to healthy donors in age and gender (as well as in cell yields). Study conclusions and caveats: People with Type 1 diabetes carried modestly yet significantly shorter TCRB CDR3s in all four CD4+ subsets.

This clone was observed at least ten times. Its specificity is not known. The whole isolated RNA underwent reverse transcription, so sequencing captured expressed TCRB transcripts. The data were produced by immunoSEQ multiplex PCR, yet TCRdb's version contains in-frame clones alone and is incomplete. The sample lists approximately 120,000 clones; around 15% were seen once. Sequenced sample: central memory CD4+ T cells from blood. This clonotype originated in a man aged 18 to 35 with type 1 diabetes.

The CDR3 region is CAWTKRDRISYEQYF. The CDR3 DNA reads as TGTGCCTGGACCAAACGGGACAGGATCTCCTACGAGCAGTACTTC. This chain links TRBV30 with TRBJ2-7, with 8 bases matching TRBD1. J gave up 0 bases and V 4 bases, and 8 bases lay outside the gene matches. Germline V CDR1 and CDR2: GTSNPN, SVGIG (reference sequence). CDR3 length: 15 amino acids.